The source of this TCR beta chain is a study of T-cell reconstitution after alpha-beta-depleted transplantation in children (dated by TCRdb to about 2016). In the study overall: The study quantitatively tracked T-cell immune reconstitution after TCRalphabeta/CD19-depleted allogeneic hematopoietic cell transplantation in children using TCR repertoire profiling.

Trimming at the junction amounts to 2 bases on V and 5 bases on J, and the germline ends lie 15 bases apart. The CDR3 measures 15 amino acids from cysteine to phenylalanine. The kept DNA is CDR3 alone, 45 bases in frame from the first base. CDR1 and CDR2 were assigned from the germline V gene as MNHEY and SVGAGI. According to the study, the label for this sample's treatment or condition signals: allogeneic hematopoietic cell transplantation with graft depleted of TCRalphabeta T cells and CD19 B cells. The transplant recipients were children given TCRalphabeta/CD19-depleted allogeneic hematopoietic cell grafts. Study-wide conclusions, independent of this receptor: Apparently early alphabetaT-cell count recovery about two months after transplant reportedly relied on only several hundred rapidly expanded clones derived from non-depleted graft cells. Over subsequent months, a decline in hyperexpanded clone frequencies was noted, and after one year, T-cell counts and TCRbeta diversity were mostly ascribed to newly produced T cells. In some patients, the high TCRbeta diversity seen at day 60 was put down to recipient T cells and intrathymic progenitors that had survived conditioning.

Library generation was performed with PCR. TCRdb names Illumina HiSeq 2500 as the instrument used. TCR library preparation used molecular barcoding, with unique molecular identifiers applied to normalize quantification of the TCRbeta repertoire. TCRdb reprocessing: public reads trimmed at Q25 with fastp, clones called with MiXCR, in-frame beta chains kept. When rows share a CDR3 protein, they turn into one entry using the most common DNA and genes. The sample table shows some 600,000 distinct CDR3 sequences, and around 13% are seen once. The top ten constitute 2% to 2.5% of the sample. This clonotype appeared a few times. Its antigen is currently not known. The sample holds no much larger clone one base away, and base qualities are not on file.

The receptor comes from a male patient between 5 and 17 years old who had a stem cell transplant for acute myeloid leukemia, so the T cells may come from the graft donor. Sequencing used PBMCs, mostly from graft donor cells, obtained 360 days after TCRalphabeta/CD19-depleted stem cell transplant. The V and J segments used are TRBV6-5 and TRBJ2-5, with TRBD2 tentatively as D gene (6 bases match). The CDR3 sequence is CASSYGPGVWETQYF. The nucleotide sequence reads as follows: TGTGCCAGCAGTTACGGGCCGGGGGTATGGGAGACCCAGTACTTC.